The present entry profiles one T cell receptor beta chain with its context. These data are taken from a study of blood T cell repertoires in COVID-19. At the level of the study: From T cells, B-cell-depleted T cells, or PBMCs came the material, which was cDNA or gDNA.

The length of the CDR3 is 17 residues. Germline values: CDR1 LNHDA, CDR2 SQIVND (reference sequence). Trimming removed 5 bases from V and 1 base from J, with 19 bases in between. Using immunoSEQ multiplex PCR, the repertoire was profiled, and TCRdb retains in-frame clones only, with some absent. Among 150,000 to 200,000 clones listed, 82% were seen once. The J gene is TRBJ2-3, the V gene TRBV19, with D possibly TRBD2 on 7 matching bases. The specimen was peripheral blood. The sequence was obtained from a woman in her sixties with COVID-19, enrolled during active disease. Here the CDR3 reads CASSASGGGAGTDTQYF. CDR3 nucleotide sequence: TGTGCCAGTAGTGCTTCTGGGGGGGGCGCCGGCACAGATACGCAGTATTTT.